This T cell receptor (beta chain) was sequenced during a study of blood T cell repertoires in COVID-19. Trimming removed 2 bases from V and 2 bases from J, with 13 bases in between. This CDR3 comprises 15 residues. CDR1 and CDR2 (germline): SQVTM, ANQGSEA. Sequencing used immunoSEQ multiplex PCR; TCRdb keeps in-frame clones, though not all of them. Of around 53,000 clones in the sample, about 78% were seen once. What was sequenced was peripheral blood. The TCR originated in a man aged 50-60 years with active or convalescent COVID-19. This chain joins TRBV29-1 and TRBJ2-1; tentative D call: TRBD1 (5 bases). The CDR3 here is CSVELAQGTYNEQFF. CDR3 coding DNA: TGCAGCGTTGAATTGGCTCAGGGTACCTACAATGAGCAGTTCTTC.